The next 18 T cell receptor beta chains were all read from a single sample in a study of CD8+ T cells in alopecia areata. RNA was isolated and reverse transcribed to cDNA, the sequencing template. Repertoires were generated with immunoSEQ multiplex PCR, while TCRdb's copy carries only in-frame clones and drops some. The data contain some 110,000 clones, about 60% of them singletons. The material sequenced was CD4+ T cells sorted from blood. These receptor sequences come from a human donor in good health.

Comment on this clone: An end of the junction differs from the germline gene, which may be a read error. The chain recombines TRBV6-6 with TRBJ1-1; 8 bases fit TRBD1. The V gene's germline CDR1 is MNHNY and CDR2 SVGAGI (reference sequence). CDR3 length: 14 residues. CDR3 sequence reads: CASSYADRDAEAFF. The CDR3, as DNA: TGTGCCAGCAGTTACGCGGACAGGGATGCTGAGGCTTTCTTT.

The CDR3 loop is CASSLSGVIQFF. The CDR3 coding sequence is TGTGCCAGCAGCTTGTCGGGGGTGATTCAGTTCTTC. V gene TRBV5-6 combines with J gene TRBJ2-1, with D possibly being TRBD2 (6 bases). Germline V gene data show CDR1 as SGHDT and CDR2 as YYEEEE. This CDR3 is 12 amino acids long. V lost 1 base, J lost 13 bases, and 12 bases lay in between.

The chain uses TRBV25-1 and TRBJ1-4; 10 bases map to TRBD1. The V and J ends lost 3 bases and 8 bases, in that order; junction bases with no gene match: 3. The CDR3 is made up of 14 amino acids. Germline V gene sequence: CDR1 MGHDK, CDR2 SYGVNS. The CDR3 sequence: CASSDGQGGEKLFF. The CDR3 nucleotides are TGTGCCAGCAGTGATGGACAGGGGGGGGAAAAACTGTTTTTT.

This clone occurred a few times. V and J are TRBV18 and TRBJ1-2; a possible D gene is TRBD1 (5 bases). The V and J ends lost 2 bases and 4 bases respectively, with 11 bases between them. This CDR3 has 14 residues. CDR1 and CDR2 (germline): KGHSH, LQKENI. For the CDR3, the DNA is TGTGCCAGCTCACCATCTCGGGGCCTCTATGGCTACACCTTC. The encoded protein is CASSPSRGLYGYTF. The full variable domain, with the rest looked up from reference TRBV18 and TRBJ1-2, is NAGVMQNPRHLVRRRGQEARLRCSPMKGHSHVYWYRQLPEEGLKFMVYLQKENIIDESGMPKERFSAEFPKEGPSILRIQQVVRGDSAAYFCASSPSRGLYGYTFGSGTRLTVV.

The V call is TRBV6-1, the J call TRBJ1-6, with D unresolved. Looked up from germline, CDR1 is MNHNS and CDR2 is SASEGT. Trimming pared 9 bases from V and 0 bases from J, leaving 9 bases between. The length of the CDR3 is 14 residues. CDR3 in DNA: TGTGCCAGTGGCGCTCGCTCCTATAATTCACCCCTCCACTTT. Protein sequence: CASGARSYNSPLHF.

This chain links TRBV6-5 with TRBJ1-1; D is ambiguous. Germline V gene sequence: CDR1 MNHEY, CDR2 SVGAGI. The CDR3 covers 13 residues. Deletions cut 6 bases from V and 1 base from J, with 9 bases between. The CDR3 is CASRRGWNTEAFF. Here the CDR3 DNA reads TGTGCCAGCAGGCGCGGATGGAACACTGAAGCTTTCTTT.

J is TRBJ2-3 and V is TRBV18; D is uncertain. This CDR3 contains 14 residues. Deletions cut 3 bases from V and 6 bases from J, with 13 bases between. The V gene's germline CDR1 is KGHSH and CDR2 LQKENI. The CDR3 DNA follows: TGTGCCAGCTCACCTCTACCCGCAGCCGATACGCAGTATTTT. Translation: CASSPLPAADTQYF.

This chain joins TRBV2 and TRBJ1-2, with 8 nucleotides matching TRBD1. This CDR3 region has 12 residues. Germline-derived CDR1 and CDR2 are SNHLY and FYNNEI. V gave up 9 bases and J gave up 5 bases; unmatched junction bases: 5. CDR3 in DNA: TGTGCCAGTTGGACAGGGTCGTATGGCTACACCTTC. It translates to CASWTGSYGYTF.

V usage is TRBV5-4 and J usage is TRBJ2-3; 7 bases match TRBD2. The V segment lost 4 bases and the J segment 3 bases; nucleotides outside the gene matches: 5. This CDR3 spans 14 amino acids. Germline lookup yields CDR1 SGHNT and CDR2 YYREEE (reference sequence). CDR3 protein: CASSGGGGTDTQYF. The CDR3 DNA sequence: TGTGCCAGCAGCGGCGGGGGAGGGACAGATACGCAGTATTTT.

The chain combines TRBV7-3 with TRBJ2-5; D is perhaps TRBD2 (5 bases). Trimming left V 5 bases short and J 10 bases short, with 20 bases between. Looked up from germline, CDR1 is SGHTA and CDR2 is FQGTGA. The CDR3 is made up of 14 amino acids. CDR3 sequence (DNA): TGTGCCAGCAGCCCGAAGGAGGTGTTGGGGAGCCAGTACTTC. Translating gives CASSPKEVLGSQYF.

This chain links TRBV6-5 with TRBJ1-2; the D is unclear. Germline values: CDR1 MNHEY, CDR2 SVGAGI. The CDR3 spans 13 residues. V shed 6 bases and J shed 4 bases, with 12 bases lying between them. In nucleotides, the CDR3 is TGTGCCAGCAGCCCAAGGTCGCGCTATGGCTACACCTTC. It yields the protein CASSPRSRYGYTF.

The genes are TRBV29-1 and TRBJ1-1; D unclear. This CDR3 has 15 residues. Per germline, CDR1 SQVTM and CDR2 ANQGSEA. The V gene lost 7 bases and the J gene lost 0 bases, with 18 bases spanning the gap. The CDR3 sequence is CSALPTLGMNTEAFF. The DNA of the CDR3 is TGCAGCGCCCTTCCCACACTGGGGATGAACACTGAAGCTTTCTTT.

The chain links TRBV5-1 to TRBJ1-2; TRBD1 is a possible D gene (5 bases). Germline CDR1 SGHRS, CDR2 YFSETQ. The germline V and J ends were trimmed by 4 bases and 4 bases, with 14 bases remaining between them. This CDR3 is built from 14 residues. The CDR3 is CASSPDWDRYGYTF. The CDR3 DNA reads TGCGCCAGCAGCCCCGACTGGGACCGCTATGGCTACACCTTC.

CDR3 sequence (DNA): TGTGCCAGCAGACTTACAGGGGGCAGAGCTTTCTTT. Its translation: CASRLTGGRAFF. This rearrangement joins TRBV6-6 to TRBJ1-1; 9 nucleotides match TRBD1. CDR3 size: 12 residues. The V and J ends lost 6 bases and 10 bases, in that order; junction bases with no gene match: 6. Germline values: CDR1 MNHNY, CDR2 SVGAGI (reference sequence).

The V call is TRBV4-1, the J call TRBJ1-4, with D unclear. The CDR3 contains 14 residues. V was cut by 4 bases and J by 3 bases, with 9 bases left in between. Per the germline V gene, CDR1 is MGHRA and CDR2 is YSYEKL. CDR3 loop: CASSLKTPNEKLFF. In DNA, the CDR3 is TGCGCCAGCAGCCTTAAGACGCCTAATGAAAAACTGTTTTTT.

The gene calls are TRBV29-1 and TRBJ2-1; 8 positions agree with TRBD1. CDR1 is SQVTM, CDR2 ANQGSEA, per germline. Unmatched junction bases numbered 2, after V lost 1 base and J lost 3 bases. The CDR3 has 14 residues. For the CDR3, the DNA is TGCAGCGTTGAAGCAGGGGGCAGCTACAATGAGCAGTTCTTC. Translating it yields CSVEAGGSYNEQFF.

This clone was counted a single time. The rearrangement uses TRBV6-6 and TRBJ2-5; 7 bases are a match to TRBD2. The V gene's germline CDR1 is MNHNY and CDR2 SVGAGI (reference sequence). The trim removed 2 bases at V and 5 bases at J, leaving 5 bases unmatched. The CDR3 covers 14 residues. CDR3 loop: CASSYTDGRETQYF. The CDR3 DNA reads as TGTGCCAGCAGTTACACGGACGGGAGGGAGACCCAGTACTTC.

In DNA, the CDR3 is TGCGCCAGCAGCTTGTCAACAGGGGGCTTTTACGAGCAGTACTTC. Translation: CASSLSTGGFYEQYF. The V and J genes are TRBV5-1 and TRBJ2-7; 9 bases line up with TRBD1. Germline V lookup: CDR1 SGHRS, CDR2 YFSETQ. V lost 1 base to trimming and J lost 4 bases; unmatched junction nucleotides: 6. The CDR3 loop spans 15 amino acids.